This entry lists 3 T cell receptor beta chains sequenced from one sample in a study of shared clonotypes between healthy human individuals. The repertoire was sequenced with immunoSEQ multiplex PCR; TCRdb's copy has only in-frame clones and lacks some. The top ten clones hold about 0.067% of a sample with more than 500,000 clones, about 96% of them seen once. Sequencing was done on a sample of naive CD4+ T cells sorted from blood. Subset denoted: CD45RA+ positively selected. Source of these receptors: a woman aged 30 to 39 in good health.

This chain joins TRBV28 and TRBJ1-5; 10 bases line up with TRBD1. This CDR3 has 15 amino acids. The germline V gene has CDR1 MDHEN and CDR2 SYDVKM. V lost 7 bases and J lost 4; bases outside the gene matches: 7. CDR3 DNA: TGTGCCAGCACCTTAGGACAGGGGGAGAATCAGCCCCAGCATTTT. It encodes CASTLGQGENQPQHF.

V is TRBV5-1 and J is TRBJ2-7; D is unclear. V lost 0 bases and J 5 bases, leaving 12 bases between the germline ends. Looked up from germline, CDR1 is SGHRS and CDR2 is YFSETQ. The length of the CDR3 is 14 residues. The CDR3: CASSLAPGTNEQYF. The CDR3 nucleotides read TGCGCCAGCAGCTTGGCCCCAGGCACCAACGAGCAGTACTTC.

CDR3 nucleotide sequence: TGTGCCAGCAGTTTCTTGGCAGGGTGGCAGCCCCAGCATTTT. Protein: CASSFLAGWQPQHF. The chain carries TRBV28 and TRBJ1-5, with D perhaps TRBD1 (5 bases). The V and J ends lost 3 bases and 7 bases respectively, with 13 bases between them. Germline CDR1 is MDHEN and CDR2 is SYDVKM. This CDR3 contains 14 residues.